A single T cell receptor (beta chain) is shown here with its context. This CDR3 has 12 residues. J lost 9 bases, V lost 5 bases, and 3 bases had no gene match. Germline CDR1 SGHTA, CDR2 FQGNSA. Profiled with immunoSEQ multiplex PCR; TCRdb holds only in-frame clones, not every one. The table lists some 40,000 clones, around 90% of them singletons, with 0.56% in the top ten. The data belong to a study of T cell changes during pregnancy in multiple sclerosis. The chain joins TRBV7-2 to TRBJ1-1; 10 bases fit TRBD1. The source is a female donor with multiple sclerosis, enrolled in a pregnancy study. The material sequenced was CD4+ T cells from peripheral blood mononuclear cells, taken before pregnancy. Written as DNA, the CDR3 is TGTGCCAGCAGCCTTGACAGGGGGCAAGCTTTCTTT. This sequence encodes CASSLDRGQAFF.